One sample yielded the 30 T cell receptor beta chains listed below, sequenced in a study of T cell repertoires in cytomegalovirus infection. TCRdb reprocessed the reads with MiXCR, giving one entry per CDR3 protein. Of 140,000 to 150,000 distinct CDR3 sequences in the sample, 30% to 40% were seen once. Antigens for these TCRs are unknown. This specimen consisted of CD8+ T cells from cultured PBMCs, obtained from culture after CMV antigen stimulation. The receptors were gathered from a human donor in good health (CMV status not recorded). Some clones in this sample may be carry-over from other donors' samples.

This clonotype was counted only a few times. The rearrangement uses TRBV4-1 and TRBJ2-7, with D perhaps TRBD1 or TRBD2 (5 bases each). In germline, CDR1 is MGHRA, CDR2 YSYEKL. With 4 bases removed from V and 0 bases from J, the gap between germline ends came to 10 bases. The CDR3 has 14 residues. The DNA of the CDR3 is TGCGCCAGCAGCCCCGGGGACCTCTCCTACGAGCAGTACTTC. Translating gives CASSPGDLSYEQYF.

The chain is built from TRBV19 and TRBJ2-5, with a tentative D call TRBD1 (6 bases). The CDR3 totals 13 residues. In germline, CDR1 is LNHDA, CDR2 SQIVND (reference sequence). The CDR3 sequence is CVKARAGEETQYF. The CDR3 DNA is TGTGTCAAGGCGAGGGCAGGGGAAGAGACCCAGTACTTC.

V usage is TRBV27 and J usage is TRBJ2-1; no clear D. From germline, CDR1 is MNHEY and CDR2 SMNVEV (reference sequence). Trimming removed 4 bases at V and 5 bases at J, with 12 bases between. CDR3 size: 14 residues. CDR3 DNA sequence: TGTGCCAGCAGTTCGCCGGACCAGAACAATGAGCAGTTCTTC. Encoded protein: CASSSPDQNNEQFF.

This chain connects TRBV5-1 to TRBJ2-5; 9 nucleotides line up with TRBD1. V lost 4 bases and J lost 4; bases outside the gene matches: 8. This CDR3 is 15 amino acids long. CDR1 and CDR2 (germline): SGHRS, YFSETQ. CDR3 bases: TGCGCCAGCAGCCCCGGACAGGGGATTGGAGAGACCCAGTACTTC. Translated: CASSPGQGIGETQYF. Full variable domain (rest looked up from reference TRBV5-1 and TRBJ2-5): KAGVTQTPRYLIKTRGQQVTLSCSPISGHRSVSWYQQTPGQGLQFLFEYFSETQRNKGNFPGRFSGRQFSNSRSEMNVSTLELGDSALYLCASSPGQGIGETQYFGPGTRLLVL.

In this sample, this clonotype turned up many times. The chain employs TRBV11-2 and TRBJ2-7; weak D call: TRBD1 (5 bases). The V gene lost 3 bases and the J gene lost 2 bases, with 8 bases spanning the gap. Germline CDR1 reads SGHAT; CDR2 reads FQNNGV. This CDR3 has 13 residues. CDR3 loop: CASSFGQAYEQYF. The CDR3 DNA follows: TGTGCCAGCAGCTTTGGACAAGCCTACGAGCAGTACTTC. The entire variable domain, with the rest obtained from reference TRBV11-2 and TRBJ2-7, is as follows: EAGVAQSPRYKIIEKRQSVAFWCNPISGHATLYWYQQILGQGPKLLIQFQNNGVVDDSQLPKDRFSAERLKGVDSTLKIQPAKLEDSAVYLCASSFGQAYEQYFGPGTRLTVT.

The chain employs TRBV20-1 and TRBJ2-2, with 7 bases identical to TRBD1. CDR1 is DFQATT and CDR2 is SNEGSKA in the germline V gene (reference sequence). V trimming: 6 bases; J trimming: 5 bases; junction bases outside the gene matches: 6. The CDR3 sequence is 13 residues long. The CDR3 sequence: CSAIDRVTGELFF. The CDR3 region has the DNA TGCAGTGCGATTGACAGGGTGACCGGGGAGCTGTTTTTT.

V and J are TRBV7-9 and TRBJ1-2; D remains unclear. The CDR3 is 15 residues long. Looked up from germline, CDR1 is SEHNR and CDR2 is FQNEAQ (reference sequence). Trimming took off 5 bases at V and 4 bases at J, with 17 bases between the two ends. The CDR3 DNA reads as TGTGCCAGCAGCCCCCCGACCGGGTCTAGCTATGGCTACACCTTC. This sequence encodes CASSPPTGSSYGYTF.

The V call is TRBV19, the J call TRBJ2-7; D tentatively reads TRBD1 or TRBD2 (5 bases each). The germline V and J ends were trimmed by 5 bases and 4 bases, with 18 bases remaining between them. CDR3 size: 15 residues. Germline V gives CDR1 LNHDA, CDR2 SQIVND (reference sequence). CDR3 protein: CASSPSGDPGYEQYF. CDR3 nucleotide sequence: TGTGCCAGTAGTCCTAGTGGGGACCCCGGGTACGAGCAGTACTTC.

This clonotype was detected a few times. V is TRBV5-4 and J is TRBJ1-1; TRBD1 aligns across 10 bases. Trimming removed 0 bases from V and 4 bases from J; junction bases left unmatched: 12. Per germline, CDR1 SGHNT and CDR2 YYREEE (reference sequence). The CDR3 runs to 18 residues. The CDR3: CASSLDGTGEGVGTEAFF. The CDR3 DNA sequence: TGTGCCAGCAGCTTGGACGGGACAGGGGAAGGGGTGGGCACTGAAGCTTTCTTT. Filled out from reference TRBV5-4 and TRBJ1-1, the complete variable domain reads ETGVTQSPTHLIKTRGQQVTLRCSSQSGHNTVSWYQQALGQGPQFIFQYYREEENGRGNFPPRFSGLQFPNYSSELNVNALELDDSALYLCASSLDGTGEGVGTEAFFGQGTRLTVV.

The chain couples TRBV5-1 to TRBJ2-3, with D perhaps given as TRBD1 or TRBD2 (5 bases each). V gave up 0 bases and J gave up 14 bases, with 13 bases separating them. This CDR3 spans 12 amino acids. CDR1 is SGHRS, CDR2 YFSETQ, per germline. The CDR3 reads CASSLAGTDAYF. CDR3 sequence (DNA): TGCGCCAGCAGCTTGGCCGGGACGGATGCGTATTTT. Together with reference TRBV5-1 and TRBJ2-3, the CDR3 gives the full variable domain: KAGVTQTPRYLIKTRGQQVTLSCSPISGHRSVSWYQQTPGQGLQFLFEYFSETQRNKGNFPGRFSGRQFSNSRSEMNVSTLELGDSALYLCASSLAGTDAYFGPGTRLTVL.

The chain employs TRBV27 and TRBJ1-1; D is ambiguous. CDR3 size: 12 residues. In germline, CDR1 is MNHEY, CDR2 SMNVEV (reference sequence). V shed 4 bases and J shed 6 bases, with 9 bases lying between them. CDR3 in amino acids: CASSSGAPEAFF. CDR3 in DNA: TGTGCCAGCAGTTCCGGCGCCCCTGAAGCTTTCTTT.

The chain couples TRBV9 to TRBJ2-1; D unresolved. V dropped 0 bases and J dropped 0 bases, with 13 bases sitting between them. The CDR3 has 17 residues. CDR1 SGDLS and CDR2 YYNGEE come from the germline V gene. CDR3 bases: TGTGCCAGCAGCGTAGGTCTCTCCGGCAGCTCCTACAATGAGCAGTTCTTC. Its translation: CASSVGLSGSSYNEQFF.

The J gene is TRBJ2-5, the V gene TRBV7-6; D gene ambiguous. The CDR3 consists of 13 residues. CDR1 is SGHVS and CDR2 is FNYEAQ in the germline V gene. Deletions cut 3 bases from V and 5 bases from J, with 10 bases between. CDR3 protein: CASSFWALETQYF. The DNA for the CDR3 is TGTGCCAGCAGCTTCTGGGCGTTGGAGACCCAGTACTTC. Full variable domain (missing parts from reference TRBV7-6 and TRBJ2-5): GAGVSQSPRYKVTKRGQDVALRCDPISGHVSLYWYRQALGQGPEFLTYFNYEAQQDKSGLPNDRFSAERPEGSISTLTIQRTEQRDSAMYRCASSFWALETQYFGPGTRLLVL.

This clonotype was picked up a small number of times. The chain combines TRBV12-3 or TRBV12-4 with TRBJ1-1, with 9 bases identical to TRBD1. This CDR3 spans 15 amino acids. With V trimmed by 6 bases and J by 5 bases, 10 bases remained unmatched. CDR3 region: CASSPNRGRGTEAFF. The CDR3 DNA reads TGTGCCAGCAGCCCGAACAGGGGGCGAGGGACTGAAGCTTTCTTT.

Comment on this clonotype: A read error may produce the germline difference seen at one junction end. The chain is built from TRBV9 and TRBJ2-3, with a weak D call TRBD2 (6 bases). The CDR3 totals 12 residues. Germline loops: CDR1 SGDLS, CDR2 YYNGEE. The CDR3 loop reads CASSEPGLNPIF. The CDR3 nucleotides read TGTGCCAGCAGCGAACCGGGACTCAACCCCATTTTT.

This clonotype turned up a few times. Here the CDR3 reads CASDRGSNQPQHF. The CDR3 bases are TGTGCCAGCGACAGGGGTAGCAATCAGCCCCAGCATTTT. This chain uses TRBV6-2 or TRBV6-3 with TRBJ1-5; 8 positions match TRBD1. The V and J ends lost 8 bases and 0 bases, in that order; junction bases with no gene match: 0. This CDR3 region has 13 residues. Germline-derived CDR1 and CDR2 are MNHEY and SVGEGT.

This clonotype was recorded many times. The CDR3 here is CASSPRDRGLDEQFF. The CDR3 nucleotides read TGTGCCAGCAGTCCCCGGGACAGGGGGCTGGATGAGCAGTTCTTC. The gene calls are TRBV28 and TRBJ2-1, with 12 nucleotides matching TRBD1. This CDR3 comprises 15 residues. In germline, CDR1 is MDHEN, CDR2 SYDVKM. The V and J ends lost 5 bases and 8 bases, in that order; junction bases with no gene match: 7.

The chain uses TRBV7-9 and TRBJ2-7, with D uncertain. The V gene lost 5 bases and the J gene lost 2 bases, with 4 bases spanning the gap. The CDR3 has 11 amino acids. Per the germline V gene, CDR1 is SEHNR and CDR2 is FQNEAQ (reference sequence). CDR3 residues: CASSGPYEQYF. The CDR3 DNA reads as TGTGCCAGCAGCGGGCCCTACGAGCAGTACTTC.

V gene TRBV15 combines with J gene TRBJ1-4; TRBD1 might be the D (5 bases). The V gene's germline CDR1 is LNHNV and CDR2 YYDKDF (reference sequence). Trimming left V 0 bases short and J 4 bases short, with 12 bases between. This CDR3 is 16 amino acids long. The CDR3 protein is CATSRDRTYLNEKLFF. The CDR3 DNA reads TGTGCCACCAGCAGAGATCGGACATACCTTAATGAAAAACTGTTTTTT. The whole variable domain, filled in from reference TRBV15 and TRBJ1-4, reads DAMVIQNPRYQVTQFGKPVTLSCSQTLNHNVMYWYQQKSSQAPKLLFHYYDKDFNNEADTPDNFQSRRPNTSFCFLDIRSPGLGDTAMYLCATSRDRTYLNEKLFFGSGTQLSVL.

V usage is TRBV6-1 and J usage is TRBJ2-1; 11 bases fit TRBD1. CDR1 MNHNS and CDR2 SASEGT come from the germline V gene. After removal of 6 bases from V and 9 bases from J, the junction contained 13 bases not matched to a gene. There are 16 residues in the CDR3. For the CDR3, the DNA is TGTGCCAGCAGAAGAAGTGGGACAGGGGGGCGGGGTGAGCAGTTCTTC. Translation: CASRRSGTGGRGEQFF.

The genes are TRBV6-1 and TRBJ1-4; D unclear. Germline CDR1 MNHNS, CDR2 SASEGT. The CDR3 is 17 residues long. V gave up 0 bases and J gave up 5 bases, with 16 bases separating them. The chain's CDR3 is CASSEARSGRSNEKLFF. CDR3 DNA: TGTGCCAGCAGTGAAGCGAGGTCCGGCAGGAGCAATGAAAAACTGTTTTTT.

CDR3 amino acids: CASTLTGGGNQPQHF. CDR3 DNA sequence: TGTGCCAGTACCCTTACAGGGGGCGGGAATCAGCCCCAGCATTTT. The chain recombines TRBV19 with TRBJ1-5; TRBD1 agrees at 9 bases. V gave up 7 bases and J gave up 4 bases; unmatched junction bases: 8. This CDR3 comprises 15 residues. Germline V gene sequence: CDR1 LNHDA, CDR2 SQIVND (reference sequence).

This clonotype appeared a few times. The rearrangement joins TRBV12-5 to TRBJ2-7; D might be TRBD2 (5 bases). CDR3 length: 12 residues. Deletions cut 3 bases from V and 3 bases from J, with 6 bases between. The germline CDR1 and CDR2 sequences are LGHNT and FRNRAP. The CDR3, as DNA: TGTGCTAGTGGTTTAGGGAGCTACGAGCAGTACTTC. As protein: CASGLGSYEQYF.

This chain joins TRBV6-5 and TRBJ2-7; D remains ambiguous. Trimming left V 1 base short and J 4 bases short, with 8 bases between. CDR1 and CDR2 from the germline V gene are MNHEY and SVGAGI. This CDR3 comprises 13 residues. Written as DNA, the CDR3 is TGTGCCAGCAGTTACTTCGTAGGATACGAGCAGTACTTC. This encodes CASSYFVGYEQYF.

The CDR3 loop reads CASSSGVSNQETQYF. CDR3 nucleotide sequence: TGTGCCAGCAGCTCAGGGGTGTCCAACCAAGAGACCCAGTACTTC. The rearrangement joins TRBV7-3 to TRBJ2-5; weak D call: TRBD1 (6 bases). Trimming pared 4 bases from V and 0 bases from J, leaving 12 bases between. The CDR3 contains 15 residues. CDR1 and CDR2 (germline): SGHTA, FQGTGA.

V usage is TRBV4-2 and J usage is TRBJ1-2; D remains ambiguous. Germline CDR1 is LGHNA and CDR2 is YNFKEQ. The V end was cut by 0 bases, the J end by 4 bases, with 15 bases between. The CDR3 covers 16 residues. The CDR3: CASSQEVTGSSYGYTF. The DNA of the CDR3 is TGTGCCAGCAGCCAAGAGGTCACGGGATCGTCCTATGGCTACACCTTC.

The chain employs TRBV29-1 and TRBJ2-2; D uncertain. CDR1 is SQVTM and CDR2 is ANQGSEA in the germline V gene. The CDR3 contains 12 residues. V shed 7 bases and J shed 3 bases, with 9 bases lying between them. CDR3 region: CSARPDTGELFF. CDR3 nucleotide sequence: TGCAGCGCCCGACCAGACACCGGGGAGCTGTTTTTT.

This clonotype was counted ten times or more. The V gene is TRBV28, the J gene TRBJ1-1, with D possibly matching TRBD1 (5 bases). V dropped 7 bases and J dropped 4 bases, with 19 bases sitting between them. The CDR3 runs 15 residues. Germline V CDR1 and CDR2: MDHEN, SYDVKM. The CDR3 reads CASTLGVELGTEAFF. CDR3 DNA sequence: TGTGCCAGCACCTTGGGGGTCGAATTGGGCACTGAAGCTTTCTTT.

The V and J genes are TRBV24-1 and TRBJ1-5; no clear D gene. The length of the CDR3 is 17 residues. The germline CDR1 and CDR2 sequences are KGHDR and SFDVKD. V was trimmed by 4 bases and J by 2 bases, leaving 17 bases between them. The CDR3: CATSDSPRSGGNQPQHF. The DNA of the CDR3 is TGTGCCACCAGTGACTCCCCGCGGTCCGGGGGCAATCAGCCCCAGCATTTT.

This clonotype has at least ten counts. The genes are TRBV7-2 and TRBJ1-1; 8 nucleotides match TRBD1. The J segment lost 4 bases and the V segment lost 5 bases, leaving 3 bases of the junction unmatched. The CDR3 covers 13 residues. Germline V gene lookup returns CDR1 SGHTA and CDR2 FQGNSA. The CDR3 sequence: CASSLTGATEAFF. CDR3 DNA: TGTGCCAGCAGCCTGACAGGGGCCACTGAAGCTTTCTTT.